What follows describes a single T cell receptor beta chain. Other nucleotide sequences in the sample specify the same CDR3. This sample was taken from a study of shared clonotypes between healthy human individuals. Study details: The plates for each donor numbered three CD4 naive, three CD4 memory, two CD8 naive and one CD8 memory.

Every subset's genomic DNA went evenly onto several immunoSEQ plates. Authors' methods: ImmunoSEQ junction-only sequences lacked quality scores, so their filtering differed. Profiled with immunoSEQ multiplex PCR; TCRdb holds only in-frame clones, not every one. V and J calls and clone size are as listed in that table; D and trimming were resolved from the DNA. Of 2 million to 2.5 million clones detected, around 93% appear once; the ten largest clones hold 0.37%. Germline V gene sequence: CDR1 SGHTA, CDR2 FQGTGA. The CDR3 totals 14 residues. V lost 0 bases, J lost 4 bases, and 6 bases lay in between. This TCR was sampled from a man between 18 and 29 years old in good health. Some clones in this sample may be carry-over from other donors' samples. Sequenced material: naive CD4+ T cells from PBMCs. Stated subset: CD45RA+ positively selected. The chain recombines TRBV7-3 with TRBJ2-2; weak D call: TRBD1 (5 bases). CDR3 sequence: CASSLTGVTGELFF. The CDR3 coding sequence is TGTGCCAGCAGCTTAACAGGGGTCACCGGGGAGCTGTTTTTT.